Below, 22 T cell receptor beta chains from the same sample are listed, as sequenced in a study of shared clonotypes between healthy human individuals. Generated by immunoSEQ multiplex PCR, the TCRdb table keeps only in-frame clones and is missing some. Of a few million clones in the sample, around 90% were seen once. Source material: naive CD4+ T cells from PBMCs. Subset indicated: CD45RA+ positively selected. Source of these receptors: a man aged 18-30 years in good health. Some clones in this sample may be carry-over from other donors' samples.

The CDR3 nucleotides are TGTGCCAGCAGACCCCAGGCAAGGGAGTTCTTC. Protein sequence: CASRPQAREFF. This chain links TRBV19 with TRBJ2-1; D unclear. The CDR3 has 11 residues. CDR1 is LNHDA and CDR2 is SQIVND in the germline V gene (reference sequence). V was shortened by 9 bases and J by 14 bases, with 17 bases between the two germline ends.

The chain carries TRBV4-3 and TRBJ1-3; no reliable D call. The CDR3 runs to 15 residues. Germline V gives CDR1 LGHNA, CDR2 YSLEER. V shed 0 bases and J shed 1 base, with 7 bases lying between them. CDR3 sequence reads: CASSQDSGSGNTIYF. The CDR3 region has the DNA TGCGCCAGCAGCCAAGATTCGGGATCTGGAAACACCATATATTTT.

This chain uses TRBV6-5 with TRBJ1-1; D is uncertain. Germline V gene data show CDR1 as MNHEY and CDR2 as SVGAGI. Deletions cut 0 bases from V and 0 bases from J, with 8 bases between. The CDR3 consists of 15 residues. This CDR3 is CASSYSAFMNTEAFF. CDR3 coding DNA: TGTGCCAGCAGTTACTCGGCCTTCATGAACACTGAAGCTTTCTTT.

The chain couples TRBV5-1 to TRBJ1-1, with 7 positions matching TRBD1. V trimming: 7 bases; J trimming: 4 bases; junction bases outside the gene matches: 16. The germline V gene encodes CDR1 SGHRS and CDR2 YFSETQ. CDR3 size: 16 residues. In DNA form, the CDR3 reads TGCGCCAGCTCTAAAATTGGTGGAGGGGGCGGCACTGAAGCTTTCTTT. This gives the protein CASSKIGGGGGTEAFF.

The J gene is TRBJ1-4, the V gene TRBV25-1, with D perhaps matching TRBD1 (6 bases). Trimming pared 6 bases from V and 8 bases from J, leaving 13 bases between. The germline gives CDR1 MGHDK, CDR2 SYGVNS. The CDR3 is made up of 13 amino acids. DNA for the CDR3: TGTGCCAGCAGGAGGGGGGGCGACGAAAAACTGTTTTTT. It codes for CASRRGGDEKLFF. The full variable domain, with the rest looked up from reference TRBV25-1 and TRBJ1-4, is EADIYQTPRYLVIGTGKKITLECSQTMGHDKMYWYQQDPGMELHLIHYSYGVNSTEKGDLSSESTVSRIRTEHFPLTLESARPSHTSQYLCASRRGGDEKLFFGSGTQLSVL.

This clone occurred once. The chain couples TRBV5-1 to TRBJ2-5; 9 bases fit TRBD2. The CDR3 is 15 amino acids. Germline CDR1 reads SGHRS; CDR2 reads YFSETQ. Trimming removed 0 bases from V and 5 bases from J; junction bases left unmatched: 5. The CDR3 DNA is TGCGCCAGCAGCTTGGGAGCTAGCGGGACGGAGACCCAGTACTTC. Translated: CASSLGASGTETQYF.

The chain recombines TRBV6-1 with TRBJ1-1; D gene ambiguous. The germline CDR1 and CDR2 sequences are MNHNS and SASEGT. The CDR3 loop spans 12 amino acids. V lost 7 bases, J lost 7 bases, and 13 bases lay in between. This CDR3 is CASIRVLGEAFF. CDR3 sequence (DNA): TGTGCCAGCATAAGGGTTTTGGGTGAAGCTTTCTTT.

V usage is TRBV19 and J usage is TRBJ1-1; TRBD1 is a possible D gene (5 bases). V lost 0 bases and J lost 8, with 16 bases in between. CDR1 is LNHDA, CDR2 SQIVND, per germline (reference sequence). This CDR3 has 15 residues. CDR3 coding DNA: TGTGCCAGTAGTATAGAATTAGGCCGGGGGTCCGAAGCTTTCTTT. This codes for CASSIELGRGSEAFF.

This clone was detected a few times. The CDR3 region is CAWRLSGQGGQYF. The CDR3 coding sequence is TGTGCCTGGAGGCTCTCGGGACAGGGCGGGCAGTACTTC. V usage is TRBV30 and J usage is TRBJ2-7; 9 bases agree with TRBD1. This CDR3 has 13 amino acids. J gave up 9 bases and V 3 bases, and 9 bases lay outside the gene matches. Germline CDR1 is GTSNPN and CDR2 is SVGIG (reference sequence).

V usage is TRBV5-6 and J usage is TRBJ2-3; 10 bases are a match to TRBD2. V lost 4 bases to trimming and J lost 5 bases; unmatched junction nucleotides: 10. The CDR3 consists of 16 residues. Per germline, CDR1 SGHDT and CDR2 YYEEEE. The CDR3 bases are TGTGCCAGCAGCCCCGGGACTAGCGACTCTCTAGATACGCAGTATTTT. Its protein product is CASSPGTSDSLDTQYF.

The V gene is TRBV4-1, the J gene TRBJ1-1, with 7 bases identical to TRBD1. The CDR3 spans 16 residues. Trimming at V came to 6 bases and at J to 3 bases, leaving 13 bases not matched to a gene. The germline CDR1 and CDR2 sequences are MGHRA and YSYEKL. The CDR3 protein is CASSSLGGRRDTEAFF. CDR3 coding DNA: TGCGCCAGCAGTTCACTAGGGGGCCGGAGGGACACTGAAGCTTTCTTT.

This clone has more than one count but fewer than ten. The rearrangement links TRBV20-1 to TRBJ1-1; weak D call: TRBD1 (6 bases). The CDR3 loop spans 11 amino acids. Germline CDR1 is DFQATT and CDR2 is SNEGSKA (reference sequence). The chain's CDR3 is CGGHRTREAFF. The CDR3 DNA reads as TGCGGGGGGCACAGGACACGTGAAGCTTTCTTT.

The chain is built from TRBV6-1 and TRBJ2-1, with a weak D call TRBD1 (5 bases). Germline assignment: CDR1 MNHNS and CDR2 SASEGT. V was cut by 7 bases and J by 3 bases, with 16 bases left in between. The CDR3 contains 15 residues. The CDR3 sequence: CASTSHSRGYNEQFF. The CDR3 nucleotides read TGTGCCAGCACAAGTCACTCTAGGGGCTACAATGAGCAGTTCTTC.

The rearrangement links TRBV5-4 to TRBJ1-4; a possible D gene is TRBD1 (5 bases). The CDR3 runs 13 residues. V lost 1 base and J 5 bases, leaving 6 bases between the germline ends. Germline V lookup: CDR1 SGHNT, CDR2 YYREEE (reference sequence). The CDR3 sequence: CASSLPGNEKLFF. The CDR3 DNA is TGTGCCAGCAGCTTGCCAGGGAATGAAAAACTGTTTTTT.

The J gene is TRBJ2-2, the V gene TRBV27; D might be TRBD2 (5 bases). Germline CDR1 is MNHEY and CDR2 is SMNVEV (reference sequence). The CDR3 spans 16 residues. V dropped 0 bases and J dropped 6 bases, with 14 bases sitting between them. CDR3 protein: CASSLSQASRAGELFF. The CDR3 DNA is TGTGCCAGCAGTTTATCCCAGGCTAGCCGGGCCGGGGAGCTGTTTTTT.

This clone was recorded only once. This specimen includes other DNA sequences encoding the same CDR3. The V gene is TRBV5-1, the J gene TRBJ2-1; 8 bases are shared with TRBD2. Germline V CDR1 and CDR2: SGHRS, YFSETQ. V gave up 5 bases and J gave up 0 bases; unmatched junction bases: 4. The CDR3 has 15 residues. The CDR3 region has the DNA TGCGCCAGCAGGTCGCTAGCGGGCTCCTACAATGAGCAGTTCTTC. This encodes CASRSLAGSYNEQFF.

The chain carries TRBV11-1 and TRBJ1-1; perhaps TRBD1 as D (6 bases). The CDR3 covers 15 residues. Germline CDR1 SGHAT, CDR2 FQDESV (reference sequence). V lost 3 bases and J 0 bases, leaving 11 bases between the germline ends. The CDR3 loop reads CASSFLDSLNTEAFF. The CDR3 bases are TGTGCCAGCAGCTTCTTGGACAGCCTGAACACTGAAGCTTTCTTT.

The CDR3 loop reads CASSGRLGTYNEQFF. The CDR3 nucleotides read TGTGCCAGCAGCGGTCGACTAGGAACCTACAATGAGCAGTTCTTC. The chain is built from TRBV9 and TRBJ2-1; D possibly corresponds to TRBD2 (6 bases). This CDR3 region has 15 residues. V was cut by 3 bases and J by 2 bases, with 12 bases left in between. Germline V CDR1 and CDR2: SGDLS, YYNGEE.

The chain carries TRBV21-1 and TRBJ2-7. TRBV21-1 is recorded as a pseudogene. The length of the CDR3 is 15 residues. The CDR3 loop reads CASWGTNSSSYEQYF. The CDR3 nucleotides read TGTGCCAGCTGGGGGACCAACTCTTCCTCCTACGAGCAGTACTTC.

This sequence joins TRBV30 and TRBJ1-1; 8 bases map to TRBD1. The V segment lost 1 base and the J segment 5 bases; nucleotides outside the gene matches: 9. The CDR3 consists of 15 residues. Germline CDR1 and CDR2: GTSNPN and SVGIG (reference sequence). The CDR3 spells CAWSAAGGAETEAFF. CDR3 in DNA: TGTGCCTGGAGTGCGGCAGGGGGCGCAGAAACTGAAGCTTTCTTT.

This sequence joins TRBV28 and TRBJ1-1, with 12 bases lining up with TRBD1. Germline V lookup: CDR1 MDHEN, CDR2 SYDVKM. The CDR3 sequence is 15 residues long. After removal of 3 bases from V and 4 bases from J, the junction contained 3 bases not matched to a gene. This chain's CDR3 is CASSFRDRGRTEAFF. For the CDR3, the DNA is TGTGCCAGCAGTTTCCGGGACAGGGGGCGCACTGAAGCTTTCTTT.

Points on this clone: At the DNA level, this CDR3 is encoded by other sequences in the same sample as well. J is TRBJ2-7 and V is TRBV18, with 8 bases identical to TRBD2. With V trimmed by 3 bases and J by 2 bases, 6 bases remained unmatched. The CDR3 consists of 15 residues. Germline values: CDR1 KGHSH, CDR2 LQKENI. The CDR3 is CASSPGLAGTYEQYF. The CDR3, as DNA: TGTGCCAGCTCACCGGGGCTAGCGGGCACCTACGAGCAGTACTTC.